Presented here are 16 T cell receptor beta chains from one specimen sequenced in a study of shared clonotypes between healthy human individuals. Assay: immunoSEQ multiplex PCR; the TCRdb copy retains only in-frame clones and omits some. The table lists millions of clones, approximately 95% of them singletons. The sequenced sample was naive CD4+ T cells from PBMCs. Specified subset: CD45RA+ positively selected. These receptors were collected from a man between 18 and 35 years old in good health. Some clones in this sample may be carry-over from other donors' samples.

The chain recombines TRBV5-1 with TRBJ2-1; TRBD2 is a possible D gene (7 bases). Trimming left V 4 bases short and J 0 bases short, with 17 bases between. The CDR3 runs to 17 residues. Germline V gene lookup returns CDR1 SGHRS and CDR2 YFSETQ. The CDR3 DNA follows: TGCGCCAGCAGCAAGGGGGGTACTAGCGCCTCCTACAATGAGCAGTTCTTC. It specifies CASSKGGTSASYNEQFF.

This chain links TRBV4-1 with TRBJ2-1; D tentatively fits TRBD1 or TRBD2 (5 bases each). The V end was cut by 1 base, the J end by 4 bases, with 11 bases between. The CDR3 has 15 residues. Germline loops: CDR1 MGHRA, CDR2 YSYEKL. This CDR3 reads CASSQGTGGYNEQFF. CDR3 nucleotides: TGCGCCAGCAGCCAAGGGACTGGGGGTTACAATGAGCAGTTCTTC.

The CDR3, as DNA: TGTGCCAGCAGTGAATGGGGCAGGGAATATTCACCCCTCCACTTT. This codes for CASSEWGREYSPLHF. This chain connects TRBV25-1 to TRBJ1-6, with D perhaps matching TRBD1 (5 bases). The germline V gene has CDR1 MGHDK and CDR2 SYGVNS. V lost 1 base and J lost 8, with 12 bases in between. This CDR3 region has 15 residues.

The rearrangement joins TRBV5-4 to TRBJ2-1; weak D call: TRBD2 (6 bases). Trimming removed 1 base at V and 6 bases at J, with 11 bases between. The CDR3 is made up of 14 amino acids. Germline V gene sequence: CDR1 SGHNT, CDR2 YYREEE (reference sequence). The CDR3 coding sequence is TGTGCCAGCAGCTTGTGGCAGGGAGGCAATGAGCAGTTCTTC. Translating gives CASSLWQGGNEQFF.

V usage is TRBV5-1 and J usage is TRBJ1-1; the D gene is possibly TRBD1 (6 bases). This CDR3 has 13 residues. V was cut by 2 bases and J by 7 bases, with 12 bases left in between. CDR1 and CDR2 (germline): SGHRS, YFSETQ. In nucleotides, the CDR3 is TGCGCCAGCAGCTTCCCCAGGGGTAGTGAAGCTTTCTTT. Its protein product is CASSFPRGSEAFF.

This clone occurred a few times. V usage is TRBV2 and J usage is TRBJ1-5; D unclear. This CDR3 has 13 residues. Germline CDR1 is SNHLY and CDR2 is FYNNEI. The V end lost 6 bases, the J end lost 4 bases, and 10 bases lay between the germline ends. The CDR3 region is CASRGEGNQPQHF. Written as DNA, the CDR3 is TGTGCCAGCAGGGGAGAGGGAAATCAGCCCCAGCATTTT.

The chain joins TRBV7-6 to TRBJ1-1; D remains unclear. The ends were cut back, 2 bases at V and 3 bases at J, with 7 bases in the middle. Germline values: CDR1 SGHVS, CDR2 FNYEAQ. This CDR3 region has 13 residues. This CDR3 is CASSLSKYTEAFF. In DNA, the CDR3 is TGTGCCAGCAGCTTATCCAAGTACACTGAAGCTTTCTTT.

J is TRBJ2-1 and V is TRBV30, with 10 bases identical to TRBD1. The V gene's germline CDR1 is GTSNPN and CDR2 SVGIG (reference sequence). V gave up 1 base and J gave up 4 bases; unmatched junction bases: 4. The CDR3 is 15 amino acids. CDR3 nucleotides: TGTGCCTGGAGTGCCGGGACAGGGGTTTACAATGAGCAGTTCTTC. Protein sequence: CAWSAGTGVYNEQFF.

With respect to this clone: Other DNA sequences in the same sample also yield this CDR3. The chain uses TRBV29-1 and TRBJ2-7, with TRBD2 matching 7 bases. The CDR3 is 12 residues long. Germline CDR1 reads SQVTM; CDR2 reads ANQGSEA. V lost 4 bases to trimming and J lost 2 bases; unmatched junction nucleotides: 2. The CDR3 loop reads CSVGRGAYEQYF. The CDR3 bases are TGCAGCGTTGGTCGGGGGGCCTACGAGCAGTACTTC.

CDR3 sequence (DNA): TGTGCCAGTAGGCTCGGGACGGCAGGAAATCAGCCCCAGCATTTT. Protein: CASRLGTAGNQPQHF. The chain carries TRBV19 and TRBJ1-5, with D possibly TRBD1 on 5 matching bases. CDR3 length: 15 residues. The ends were cut back, 6 bases at V and 4 bases at J, with 16 bases in the middle. Per the germline V gene, CDR1 is LNHDA and CDR2 is SQIVND (reference sequence).

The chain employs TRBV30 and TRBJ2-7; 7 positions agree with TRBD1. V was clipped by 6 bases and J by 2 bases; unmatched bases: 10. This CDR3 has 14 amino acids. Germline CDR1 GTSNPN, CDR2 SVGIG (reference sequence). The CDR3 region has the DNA TGTGCCTGTTTAAGGGGGCAGGGGGCCTACGAGCAGTACTTC. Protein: CACLRGQGAYEQYF.

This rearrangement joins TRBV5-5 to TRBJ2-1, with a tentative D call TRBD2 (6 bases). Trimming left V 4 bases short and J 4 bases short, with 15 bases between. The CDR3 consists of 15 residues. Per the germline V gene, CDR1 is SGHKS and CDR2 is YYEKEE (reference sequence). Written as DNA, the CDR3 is TGTGCCAGCAGCCTGAGACTAGAATCTTACAATGAGCAGTTCTTC. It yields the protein CASSLRLESYNEQFF.

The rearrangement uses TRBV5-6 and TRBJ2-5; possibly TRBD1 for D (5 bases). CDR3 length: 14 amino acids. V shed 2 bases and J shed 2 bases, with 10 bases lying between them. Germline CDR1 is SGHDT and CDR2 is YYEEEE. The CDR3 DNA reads TGTGCCAGCAGCTTTGAACAGGCTCAAGAGACCCAGTACTTC. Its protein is CASSFEQAQETQYF.

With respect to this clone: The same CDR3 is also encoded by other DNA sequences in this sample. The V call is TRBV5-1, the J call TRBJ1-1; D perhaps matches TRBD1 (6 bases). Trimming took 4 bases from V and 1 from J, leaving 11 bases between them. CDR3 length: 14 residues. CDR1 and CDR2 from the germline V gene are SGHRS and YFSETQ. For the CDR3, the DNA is TGCGCCAGCAGCCCAGACAGGCCGAACACTGAAGCTTTCTTT. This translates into CASSPDRPNTEAFF.

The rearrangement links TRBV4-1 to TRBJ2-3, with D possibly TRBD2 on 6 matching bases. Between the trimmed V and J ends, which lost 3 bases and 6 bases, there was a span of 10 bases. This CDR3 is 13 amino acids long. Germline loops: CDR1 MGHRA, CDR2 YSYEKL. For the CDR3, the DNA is TGCGCCAGCAGCCAGCAGGAGGGGGATACGCAGTATTTT. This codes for CASSQQEGDTQYF.

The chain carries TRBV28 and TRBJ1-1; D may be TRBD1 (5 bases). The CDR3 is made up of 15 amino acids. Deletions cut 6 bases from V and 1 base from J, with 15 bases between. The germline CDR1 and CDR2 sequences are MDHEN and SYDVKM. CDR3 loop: CASRVPGGPNTEAFF. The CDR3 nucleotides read TGTGCCAGCAGGGTGCCGGGGGGACCGAACACTGAAGCTTTCTTT.